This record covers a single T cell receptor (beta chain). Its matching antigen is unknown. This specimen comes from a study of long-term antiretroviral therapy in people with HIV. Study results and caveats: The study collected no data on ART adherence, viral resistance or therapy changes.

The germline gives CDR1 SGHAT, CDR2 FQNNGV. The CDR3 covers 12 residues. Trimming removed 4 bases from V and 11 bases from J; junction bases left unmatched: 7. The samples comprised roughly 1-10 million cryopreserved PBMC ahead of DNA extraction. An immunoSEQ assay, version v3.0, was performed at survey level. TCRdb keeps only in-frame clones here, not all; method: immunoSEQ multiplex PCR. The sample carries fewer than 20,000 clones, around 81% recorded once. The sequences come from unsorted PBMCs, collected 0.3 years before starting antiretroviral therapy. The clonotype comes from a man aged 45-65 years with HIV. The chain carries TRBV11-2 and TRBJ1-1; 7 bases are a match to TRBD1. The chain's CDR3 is CASSYTGVGAFF. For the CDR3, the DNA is TGTGCCAGCAGCTACACAGGGGTGGGGGCTTTCTTT. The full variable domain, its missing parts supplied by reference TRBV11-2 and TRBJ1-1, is EAGVAQSPRYKIIEKRQSVAFWCNPISGHATLYWYQQILGQGPKLLIQFQNNGVVDDSQLPKDRFSAERLKGVDSTLKIQPAKLEDSAVYLCASSYTGVGAFFGQGTRLTVV.